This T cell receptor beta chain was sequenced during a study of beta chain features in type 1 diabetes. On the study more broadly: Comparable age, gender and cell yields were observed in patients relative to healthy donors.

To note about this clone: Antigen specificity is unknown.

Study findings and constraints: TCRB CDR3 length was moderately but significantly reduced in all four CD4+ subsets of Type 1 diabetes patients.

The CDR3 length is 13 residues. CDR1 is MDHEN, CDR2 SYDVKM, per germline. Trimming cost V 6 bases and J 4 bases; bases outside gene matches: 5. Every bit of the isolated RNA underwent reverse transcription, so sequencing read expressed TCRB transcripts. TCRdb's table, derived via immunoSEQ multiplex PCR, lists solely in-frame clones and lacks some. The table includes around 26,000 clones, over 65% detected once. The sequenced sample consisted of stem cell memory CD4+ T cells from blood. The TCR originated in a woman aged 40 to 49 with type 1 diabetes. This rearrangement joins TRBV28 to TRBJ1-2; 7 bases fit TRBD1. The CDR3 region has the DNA TGTGCCAGCAGCTTTGGACAGGTCTATGGCTACACCTTC. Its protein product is CASSFGQVYGYTF.